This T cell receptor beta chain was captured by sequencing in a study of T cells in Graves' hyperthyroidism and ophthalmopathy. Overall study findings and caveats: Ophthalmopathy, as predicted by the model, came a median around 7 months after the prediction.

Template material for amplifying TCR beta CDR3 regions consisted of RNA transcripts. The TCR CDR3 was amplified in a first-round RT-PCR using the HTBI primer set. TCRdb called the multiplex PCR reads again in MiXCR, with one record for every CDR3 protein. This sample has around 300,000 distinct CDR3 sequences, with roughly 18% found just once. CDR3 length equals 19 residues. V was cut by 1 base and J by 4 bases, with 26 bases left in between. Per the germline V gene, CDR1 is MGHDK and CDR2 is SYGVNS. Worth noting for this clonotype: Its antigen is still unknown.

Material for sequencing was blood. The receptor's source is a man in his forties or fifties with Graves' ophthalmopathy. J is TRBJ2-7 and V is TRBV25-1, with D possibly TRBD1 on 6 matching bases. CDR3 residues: CASSESLEAAGEVWYEQYF. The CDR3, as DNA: TGTGCCAGCAGTGAATCTCTGGAAGCGGCAGGGGAAGTATGGTACGAGCAGTACTTC.